This T cell receptor (beta chain) was sequenced during a study of T-cell memory formation after mild COVID-19. This clonotype was counted a few times. TCRdb fed the 5' RACE reads into MiXCR, producing one record per CDR3 protein. The sample carries about 260,000 distinct CDR3 sequences, around 15% recorded once. Germline lookup yields CDR1 SGHDT and CDR2 YYEEEE. With 0 bases removed from V and 7 bases from J, the gap between germline ends came to 7 bases. The CDR3 contains 13 residues. The chain is built from TRBV5-6 and TRBJ1-4; no clear D gene. The specimen sequenced was PBMCs or a T cell subset sorted from them (not recorded which). The source of this sequence is a man younger than 30 who had mild COVID-19 (a few samples of this study predate the infection). Cell type and time point are not known. CDR3 in amino acids: CASSLAAGEKLFF. CDR3 DNA: TGTGCCAGCAGCTTGGCAGCCGGTGAAAAACTGTTTTTT.